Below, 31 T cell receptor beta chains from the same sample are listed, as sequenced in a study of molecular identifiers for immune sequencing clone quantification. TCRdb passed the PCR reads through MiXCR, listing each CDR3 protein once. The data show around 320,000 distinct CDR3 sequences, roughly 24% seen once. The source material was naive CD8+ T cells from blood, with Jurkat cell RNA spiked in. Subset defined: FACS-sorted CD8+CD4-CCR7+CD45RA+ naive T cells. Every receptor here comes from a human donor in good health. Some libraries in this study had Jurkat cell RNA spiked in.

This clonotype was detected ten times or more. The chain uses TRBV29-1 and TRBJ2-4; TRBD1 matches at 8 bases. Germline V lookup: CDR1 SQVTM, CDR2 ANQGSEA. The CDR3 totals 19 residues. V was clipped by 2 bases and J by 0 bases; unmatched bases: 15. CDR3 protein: CSVEYSPGQGPLAKNIQYF. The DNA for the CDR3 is TGCAGCGTTGAATACTCTCCCGGACAGGGTCCTTTAGCCAAAAACATTCAGTACTTC.

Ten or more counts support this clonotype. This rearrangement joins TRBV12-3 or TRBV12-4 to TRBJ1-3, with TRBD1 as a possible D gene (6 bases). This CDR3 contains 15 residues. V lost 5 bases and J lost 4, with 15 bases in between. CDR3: CASSQIQGPGNTIYF. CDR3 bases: TGTGCCAGCAGTCAGATACAGGGCCCCGGAAACACCATATATTTT.

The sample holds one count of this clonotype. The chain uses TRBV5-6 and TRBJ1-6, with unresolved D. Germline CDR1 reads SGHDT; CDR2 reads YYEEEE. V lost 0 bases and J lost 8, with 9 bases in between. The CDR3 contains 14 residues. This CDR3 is CASSLGARYSPLHF. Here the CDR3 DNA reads TGTGCCAGCAGCTTGGGAGCCCGCTATTCACCCCTCCACTTT.

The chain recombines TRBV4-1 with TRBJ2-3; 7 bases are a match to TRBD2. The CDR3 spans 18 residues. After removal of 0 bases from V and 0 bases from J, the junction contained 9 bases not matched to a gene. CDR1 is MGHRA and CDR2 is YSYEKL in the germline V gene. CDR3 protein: CASSQDVSKRGSTDTQYF. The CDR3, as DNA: TGCGCCAGCAGCCAAGACGTTAGTAAGCGGGGTAGCACAGATACGCAGTATTTT.

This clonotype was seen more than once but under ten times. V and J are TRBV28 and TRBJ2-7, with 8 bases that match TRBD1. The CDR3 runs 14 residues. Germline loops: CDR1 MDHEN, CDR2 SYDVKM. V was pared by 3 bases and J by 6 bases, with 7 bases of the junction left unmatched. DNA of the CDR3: TGTGCCAGCAGTTTCCTACAGGGGGTCGGCGAGCAGTACTTC. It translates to CASSFLQGVGEQYF.

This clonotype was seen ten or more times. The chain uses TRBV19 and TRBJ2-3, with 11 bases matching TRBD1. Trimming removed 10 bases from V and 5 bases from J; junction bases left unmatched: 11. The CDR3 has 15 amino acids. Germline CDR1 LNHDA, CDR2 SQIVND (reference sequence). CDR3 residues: CATSPGQGAEDTQYF. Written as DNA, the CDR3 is TGTGCCACGAGCCCCGGACAGGGGGCGGAAGATACGCAGTATTTT.

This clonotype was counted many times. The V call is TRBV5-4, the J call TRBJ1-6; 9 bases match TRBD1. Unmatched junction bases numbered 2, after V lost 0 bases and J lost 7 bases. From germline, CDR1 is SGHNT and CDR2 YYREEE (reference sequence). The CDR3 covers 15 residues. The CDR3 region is CASSLVGQGNSPLHF. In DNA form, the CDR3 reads TGTGCCAGCAGCTTGGTGGGACAGGGAAATTCACCCCTCCACTTT.

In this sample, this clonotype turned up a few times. CDR3 region: CASSLDQPYNEQFF. DNA for the CDR3: TGTGCCAGCAGTTTGGACCAACCGTACAATGAGCAGTTCTTC. The chain is built from TRBV27 and TRBJ2-1; no reliable D call. Germline V gene lookup returns CDR1 MNHEY and CDR2 SMNVEV (reference sequence). Trimming took off 3 bases at V and 4 bases at J, with 10 bases between the two ends. This CDR3 comprises 14 residues.

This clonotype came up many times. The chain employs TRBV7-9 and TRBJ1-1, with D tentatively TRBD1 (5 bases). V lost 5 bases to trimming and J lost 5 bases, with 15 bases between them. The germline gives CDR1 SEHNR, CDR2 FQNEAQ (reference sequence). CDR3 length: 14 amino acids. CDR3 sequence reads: CASSQTEMLTEAFF. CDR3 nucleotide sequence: TGTGCCAGCAGCCAGACAGAGATGCTGACTGAAGCTTTCTTT.

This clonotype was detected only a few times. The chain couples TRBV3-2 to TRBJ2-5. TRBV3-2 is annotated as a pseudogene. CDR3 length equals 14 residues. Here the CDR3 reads CASSQDDRQETQYF. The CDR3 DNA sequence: TGTGCCAGCAGCCAAGATGATAGGCAAGAGACCCAGTACTTC.

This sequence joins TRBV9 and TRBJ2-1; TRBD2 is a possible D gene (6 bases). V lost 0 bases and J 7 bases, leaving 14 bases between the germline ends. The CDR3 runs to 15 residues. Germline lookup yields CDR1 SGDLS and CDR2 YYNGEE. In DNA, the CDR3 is TGTGCCAGCAGCGTAGCGGGGGACCCCCTGAATGAGCAGTTCTTC. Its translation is CASSVAGDPLNEQFF.

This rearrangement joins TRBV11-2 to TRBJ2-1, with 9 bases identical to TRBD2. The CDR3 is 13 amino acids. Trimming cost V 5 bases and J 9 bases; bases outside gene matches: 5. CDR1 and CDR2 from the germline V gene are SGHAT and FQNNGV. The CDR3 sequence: CASSAGTSIEQFF. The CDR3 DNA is TGTGCCAGCAGCGCCGGGACTAGCATTGAGCAGTTCTTC.

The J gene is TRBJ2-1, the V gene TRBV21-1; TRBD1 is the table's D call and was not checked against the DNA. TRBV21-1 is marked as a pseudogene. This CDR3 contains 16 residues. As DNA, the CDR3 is TGTGCCAGCAGCCGGGGGGTGCGCTCGGACGACAATGAGCAGTTCTTC. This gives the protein CASSRGVRSDDNEQFF.

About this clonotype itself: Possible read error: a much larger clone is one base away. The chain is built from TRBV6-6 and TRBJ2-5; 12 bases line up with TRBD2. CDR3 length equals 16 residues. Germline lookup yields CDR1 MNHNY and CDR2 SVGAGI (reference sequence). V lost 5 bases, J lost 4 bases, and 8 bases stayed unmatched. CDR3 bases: TGTGCCAGCAGTGCCGAGACTAGCGGGAGCGCAGAGACCCAGTACTTC. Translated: CASSAETSGSAETQYF.

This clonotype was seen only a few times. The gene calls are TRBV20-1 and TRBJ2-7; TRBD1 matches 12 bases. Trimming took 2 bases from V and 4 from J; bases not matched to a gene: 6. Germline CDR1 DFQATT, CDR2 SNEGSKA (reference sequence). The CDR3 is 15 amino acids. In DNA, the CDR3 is TGCAGTGCTAGACTCTTGGGACAGGGGGCTTACGAGCAGTACTTC. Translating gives CSARLLGQGAYEQYF.

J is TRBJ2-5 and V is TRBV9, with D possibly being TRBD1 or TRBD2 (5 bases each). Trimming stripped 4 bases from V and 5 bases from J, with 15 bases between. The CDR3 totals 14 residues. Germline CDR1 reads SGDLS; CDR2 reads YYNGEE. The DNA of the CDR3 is TGTGCCAGCAGCATAGGTAGTGAGGGGGAGACCCAGTACTTC. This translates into CASSIGSEGETQYF.

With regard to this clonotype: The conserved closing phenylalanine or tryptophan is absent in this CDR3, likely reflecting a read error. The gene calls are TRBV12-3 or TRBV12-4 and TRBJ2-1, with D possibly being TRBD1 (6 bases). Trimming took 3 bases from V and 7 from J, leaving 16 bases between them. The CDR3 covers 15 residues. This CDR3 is CASSLSPRGTNEQFL. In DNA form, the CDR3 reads TGTGCCAGCAGTTTGAGTCCCAGGGGCACGAATGAGCAGTTCTTA.

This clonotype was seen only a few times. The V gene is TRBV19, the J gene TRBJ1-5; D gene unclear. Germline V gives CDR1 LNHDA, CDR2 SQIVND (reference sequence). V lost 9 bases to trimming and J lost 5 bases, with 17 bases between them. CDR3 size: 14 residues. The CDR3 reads CARTAPRYHQPQHF. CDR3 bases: TGTGCCAGGACCGCCCCACGGTACCATCAGCCCCAGCATTTT.

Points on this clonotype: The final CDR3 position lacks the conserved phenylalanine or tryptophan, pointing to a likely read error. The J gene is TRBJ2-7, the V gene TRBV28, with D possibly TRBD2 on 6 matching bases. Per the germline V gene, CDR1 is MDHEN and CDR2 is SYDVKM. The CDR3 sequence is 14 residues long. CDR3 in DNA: TGTGCCAGCAGTTTAGGAGCGGGCCCCTACGCGCAGTACTAC. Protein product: CASSLGAGPYAQYY.

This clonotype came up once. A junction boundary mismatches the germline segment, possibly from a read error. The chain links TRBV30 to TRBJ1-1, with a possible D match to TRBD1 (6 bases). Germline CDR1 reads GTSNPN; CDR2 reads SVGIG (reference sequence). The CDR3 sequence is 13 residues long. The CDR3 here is CAWGRGLGTEASF. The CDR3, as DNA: TGTGCCTGGGGCAGGGGACTGGGCACTGAAGCTTCCTTT. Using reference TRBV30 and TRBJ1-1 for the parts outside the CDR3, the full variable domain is SQTIHQWPATLVQPVGSPLSLECTVEGTSNPNLYWYRQAAGRGLQLLFYSVGIGQISSEVPQNLSASRPQDRQFILSSKKLLLSDSGFYLCAWGRGLGTEASFGQGTRLTVV.

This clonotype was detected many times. The DNA for the CDR3 is TGTGCCAGCAGTCAGACTAGCGGGGGGATGGATACGCAGTATTTT. Translation gives CASSQTSGGMDTQYF. The V gene is TRBV6-2 or TRBV6-3, the J gene TRBJ2-3; TRBD2 matches 13 bases. Germline CDR1 MNHEY, CDR2 SVGEGT. CDR3 size: 15 residues. Trimming took 5 bases from V and 6 from J; bases not matched to a gene: 5.

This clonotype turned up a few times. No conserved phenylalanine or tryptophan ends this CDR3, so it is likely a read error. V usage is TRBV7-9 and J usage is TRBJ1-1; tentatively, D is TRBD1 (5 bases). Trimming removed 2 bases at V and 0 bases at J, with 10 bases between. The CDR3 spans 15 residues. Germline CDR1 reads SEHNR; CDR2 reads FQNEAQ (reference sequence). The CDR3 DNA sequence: TGTGCCAGCAGCTTATGGGGGGAAATGAACACTGAAGCTTTCCTT. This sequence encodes CASSLWGEMNTEAFL.

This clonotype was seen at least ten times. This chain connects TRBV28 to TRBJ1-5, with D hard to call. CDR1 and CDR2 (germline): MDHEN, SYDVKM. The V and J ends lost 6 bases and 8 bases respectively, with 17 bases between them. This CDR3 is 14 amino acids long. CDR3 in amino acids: CASSRARVMEPQHF. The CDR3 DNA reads TGTGCCAGCAGCCGCGCACGGGTCATGGAGCCCCAGCATTTT.

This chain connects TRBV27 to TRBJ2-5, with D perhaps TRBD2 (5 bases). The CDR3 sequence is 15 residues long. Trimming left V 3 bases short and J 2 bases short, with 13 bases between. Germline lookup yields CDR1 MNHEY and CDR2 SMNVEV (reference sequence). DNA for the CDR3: TGTGCCAGCAGTTTTAGCGCTAATCATCAAGAGACCCAGTACTTC. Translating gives CASSFSANHQETQYF.

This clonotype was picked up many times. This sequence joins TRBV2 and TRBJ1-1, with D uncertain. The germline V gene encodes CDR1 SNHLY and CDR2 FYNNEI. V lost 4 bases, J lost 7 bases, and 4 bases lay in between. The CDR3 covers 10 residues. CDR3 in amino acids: CASSVGEAFF. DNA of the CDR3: TGTGCCAGCAGTGTTGGTGAAGCTTTCTTT.

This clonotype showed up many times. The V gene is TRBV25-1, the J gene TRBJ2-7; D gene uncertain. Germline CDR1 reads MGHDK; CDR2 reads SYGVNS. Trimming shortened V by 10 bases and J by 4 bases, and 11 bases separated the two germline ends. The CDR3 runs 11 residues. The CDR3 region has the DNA TGTGCCACCACCGGTACTTACGAGCAGTACTTC. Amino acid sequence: CATTGTYEQYF.

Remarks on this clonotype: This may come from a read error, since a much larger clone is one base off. The CDR3 region is CASSLVWGSDAFF. The DNA of the CDR3 is TGTGCCAGCAGTCTAGTCTGGGGATCTGATGCTTTCTTT. V gene TRBV12-3 or TRBV12-4 combines with J gene TRBJ1-1; unclear D gene. CDR3 size: 13 residues.

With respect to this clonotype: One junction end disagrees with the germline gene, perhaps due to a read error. This CDR3 is CASSSSYPRARDSYEQHF. The CDR3 bases are TGTGCCAGCAGCTCGTCCTACCCCCGGGCCCGAGACTCCTACGAGCAGCACTTC. J is TRBJ2-7 and V is TRBV7-3; D remains unclear. This CDR3 is 18 amino acids long. Germline values: CDR1 SGHTA, CDR2 FQGTGA.

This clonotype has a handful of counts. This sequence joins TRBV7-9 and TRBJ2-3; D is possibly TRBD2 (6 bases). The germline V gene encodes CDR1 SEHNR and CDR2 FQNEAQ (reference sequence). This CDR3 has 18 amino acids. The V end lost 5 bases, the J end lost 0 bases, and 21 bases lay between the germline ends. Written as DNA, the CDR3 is TGTGCCAGCAGCACCCGTTCCGGGACTCCTACTAGCACAGATACGCAGTATTTT. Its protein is CASSTRSGTPTSTDTQYF.

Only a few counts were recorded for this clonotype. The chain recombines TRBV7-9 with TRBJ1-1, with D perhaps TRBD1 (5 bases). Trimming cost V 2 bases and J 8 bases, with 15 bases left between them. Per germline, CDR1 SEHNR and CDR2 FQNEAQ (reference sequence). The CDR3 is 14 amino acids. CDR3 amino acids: CASSLSLKGPEAFF. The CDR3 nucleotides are TGTGCCAGCAGCTTATCTTTGAAGGGACCCGAAGCTTTCTTT.

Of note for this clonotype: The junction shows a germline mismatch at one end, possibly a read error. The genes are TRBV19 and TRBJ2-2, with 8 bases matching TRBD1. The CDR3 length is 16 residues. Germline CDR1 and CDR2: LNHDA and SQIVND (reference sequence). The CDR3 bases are TGTGCCTGTAGTATGTTTACGACAGGGGACACCGGGGAGCTGTTTTTT. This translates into CACSMFTTGDTGELFF.